This T cell receptor (beta chain) was sequenced during a study of cytomegalovirus exposure and HLA in healthy donors. Looking at the study overall: There were 70 million to 95 million unique TCRs (from HLA-typed donors) in an early data release.

Note on this clone: What it binds is unknown.

Primers for the PCR totalled 60 Vbeta and 13 Jbeta. Here immunoSEQ multiplex PCR was the method, and the copy in TCRdb shows in-frame clones only, minus some. Here the sample spans about 110,000 clones, 69% being singletons. Per the germline V gene, CDR1 is SGHTA and CDR2 is FQGNSA. This CDR3 comprises 15 residues. The V and J ends lost 1 base and 7 bases respectively, with 11 bases between them. Regarding the study as a whole: Sequencing probably produced one cluster of sequence variants that were highly shared. In an earlier analysis, about 87% or about 30%: the productive usage of most TCR beta V segments.

The origin of this receptor is a young man in good health and CMV-seronegative. Sequenced input: PBMCs. The chain recombines TRBV7-2 with TRBJ1-6; D is possibly TRBD1 (5 bases). CDR3 residues: CASSLGAGMNSPLHF. The CDR3 coding sequence is TGTGCCAGCAGCTTAGGAGCAGGGATGAATTCACCCCTCCACTTT. Combining the CDR3 with reference TRBV7-2 and TRBJ1-6 gives the whole variable domain GAGVSQSPSNKVTEKGKDVELRCDPISGHTALYWYRQSLGQGLEFLIYFQGNSAPDKSGLPSDRFSAERTGGSVSTLTIQRTQQEDSAVYLCASSLGAGMNSPLHFGNGTRLTVT.